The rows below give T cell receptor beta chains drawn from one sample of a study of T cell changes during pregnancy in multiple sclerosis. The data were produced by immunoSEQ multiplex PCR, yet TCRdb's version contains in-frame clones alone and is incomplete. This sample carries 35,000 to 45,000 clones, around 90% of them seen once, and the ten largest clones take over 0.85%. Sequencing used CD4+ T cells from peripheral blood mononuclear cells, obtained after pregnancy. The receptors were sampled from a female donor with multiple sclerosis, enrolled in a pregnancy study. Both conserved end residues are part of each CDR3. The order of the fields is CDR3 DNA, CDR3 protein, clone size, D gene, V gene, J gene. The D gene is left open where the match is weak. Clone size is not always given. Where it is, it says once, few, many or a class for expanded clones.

DNA: TGCGCCAGCAGTGAGTCCGGGGGTTGGGGTAATGAGCAGTTCTTC
CDR3: CASSESGGWGNEQFF
size: NA
D: NA
V: TRBV10-1
J: TRBJ2-1

DNA: TGTGCCAGCAGCACCAGGCCGAACGTCGTGAGTGAAAAACTGTTTTTT
CDR3: CASSTRPNVVSEKLFF
size: NA
D: NA
V: TRBV9
J: TRBJ1-4

DNA: TGCAGCGTTGCCCGGACTTCCTACAATGAGCAGTTCTTC
CDR3: CSVARTSYNEQFF
size: NA
D: NA
V: TRBV29-1
J: TRBJ2-1

DNA: TGTGCCCGCCTGGAGGGTGGAAGAGATACGCAGTATTTT
CDR3: CARLEGGRDTQYF
size: NA
D: NA
V: TRBV30
J: TRBJ2-3

DNA: TGCGCCAGCAAGGGCTGGGGCGGGGCGACTAGCGGGGGCGACTTGGTCTACAATGAGCAGTTCTTC
CDR3: CASKGWGGATSGGDLVYNEQFF
size: NA
D: TRBD2
V: TRBV4-1
J: TRBJ2-1

DNA: TGCAGCGTTGGCCACGGGACAGCTAATGAAAAACTGTTTTTT
CDR3: CSVGHGTANEKLFF
size: NA
D: TRBD1
V: TRBV29-1
J: TRBJ1-4

DNA: TGTGCCAGCAGTCCTACTAATCAGCCCCAGCATTTT
CDR3: CASSPTNQPQHF
size: NA
D: NA
V: TRBV28
J: TRBJ1-5

DNA: TGTGCCATCAAAGATTTTGAGGGGGCCATATATTTT
CDR3: CAIKDFEGAIYF
size: NA
D: NA
V: TRBV10-3
J: TRBJ1-3

DNA: TGTGCCAGTAGTCCCCAATACAGGGGAATCGGGCAGCCCCAGCATTTT
CDR3: CASSPQYRGIGQPQHF
size: few
D: TRBD1
V: TRBV19
J: TRBJ1-5

DNA: TGTGCCAGCAGTAGCCGAGGGGGACAGGGCAACCCCTACGAGCAGTACTTC
CDR3: CASSSRGGQGNPYEQYF
size: NA
D: TRBD1
V: TRBV7-2
J: TRBJ2-7

DNA: TGTGCCAGCAGCTGGACTAGCAGGGCAGATACGCAGTATTTT
CDR3: CASSWTSRADTQYF
size: NA
D: TRBD2
V: TRBV28
J: TRBJ2-3

DNA: TGTGCCAGCAGATTGTTGCTATTGTACGAGCAGTACTTC
CDR3: CASRLLLLYEQYF
size: NA
D: NA
V: TRBV2
J: TRBJ2-7

DNA: TGCGCCAGCAGCCGAAGAGAGGGGACAGGGACCCTCCGGGACACTGAAGCTTTCTTT
CDR3: CASSRREGTGTLRDTEAFF
size: NA
D: TRBD1
V: TRBV5-1
J: TRBJ1-1

DNA: TGTGCCAGCAGCTTCCGGACAGACAATTCACCCCTCCACTTT
CDR3: CASSFRTDNSPLHF
size: medium-sized
D: NA
V: TRBV7-8
J: TRBJ1-6